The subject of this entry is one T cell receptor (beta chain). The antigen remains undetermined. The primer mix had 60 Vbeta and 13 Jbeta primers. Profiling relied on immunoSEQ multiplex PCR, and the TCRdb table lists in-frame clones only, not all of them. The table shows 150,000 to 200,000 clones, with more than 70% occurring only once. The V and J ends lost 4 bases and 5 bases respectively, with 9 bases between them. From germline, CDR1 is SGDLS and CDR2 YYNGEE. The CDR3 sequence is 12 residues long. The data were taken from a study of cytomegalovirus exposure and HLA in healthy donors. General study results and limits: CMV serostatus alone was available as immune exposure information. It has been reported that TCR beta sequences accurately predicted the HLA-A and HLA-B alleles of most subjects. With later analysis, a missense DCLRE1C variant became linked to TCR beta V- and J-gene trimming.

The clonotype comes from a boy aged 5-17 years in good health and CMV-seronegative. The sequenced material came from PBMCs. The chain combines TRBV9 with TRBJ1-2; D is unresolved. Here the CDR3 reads CASSTRRYGYTF. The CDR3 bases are TGTGCCAGCAGCACTAGGAGATATGGCTACACCTTC.